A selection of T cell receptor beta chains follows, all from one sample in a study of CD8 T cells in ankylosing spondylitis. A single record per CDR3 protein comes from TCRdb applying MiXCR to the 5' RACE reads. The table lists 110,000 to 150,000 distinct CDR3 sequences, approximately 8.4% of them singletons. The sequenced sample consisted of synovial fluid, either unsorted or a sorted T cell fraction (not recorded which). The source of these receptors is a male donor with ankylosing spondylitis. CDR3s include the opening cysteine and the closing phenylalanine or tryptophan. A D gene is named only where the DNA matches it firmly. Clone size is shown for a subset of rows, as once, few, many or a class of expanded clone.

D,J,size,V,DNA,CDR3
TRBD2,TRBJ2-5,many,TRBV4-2,TGTGCCAGCAGCCAAGAGCGGGGGGGCCAAGAGACCCAGTACTTC,CASSQERGGQETQYF
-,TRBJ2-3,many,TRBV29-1,TGCAGCGTTGTACAGGGCACAGATACGCAGTATTTT,CSVVQGTDTQYF
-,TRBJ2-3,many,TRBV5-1,TGCGCCAGCAGCTTGGCTTTAACGGAACCTAGCACAGATACGCAGTATTTT,CASSLALTEPSTDTQYF
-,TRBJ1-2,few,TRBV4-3,TGCGCCAGCAGCCTCCTAGGTAGGGGGTTGCATGGCTACACCTTC,CASSLLGRGLHGYTF
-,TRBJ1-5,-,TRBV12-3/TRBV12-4,TGTGCCAGCAGTTCCTTCGGCAGGCGGGATAGCAATCAGCCCCAGCATTTT,CASSSFGRRDSNQPQHF
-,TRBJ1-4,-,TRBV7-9,TGTGCCAGCAGCTTTTGGACAGTCATAGATGAAAAACTGTTTTTT,CASSFWTVIDEKLFF
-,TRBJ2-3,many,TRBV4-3,TGCGCCAGCAGCCAAGAGGTGGGGAGTAGCCCAGATACGCAGTATTTT,CASSQEVGSSPDTQYF
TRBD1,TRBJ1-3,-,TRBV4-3,TGCGCCAGCAGTCTGGACAGGGCCCGTACTGGAAACACCATATATTTT,CASSLDRARTGNTIYF
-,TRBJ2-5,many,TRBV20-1,TGCAGTGCTATCCACCCGCGAGTTTTCGGGGAGACCCAGTACTTC,CSAIHPRVFGETQYF
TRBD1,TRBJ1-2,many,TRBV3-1,TGTGCCAGCAGCCAAGAACAGGGGAGGGGAGGCTACACCTTC,CASSQEQGRGGYTF
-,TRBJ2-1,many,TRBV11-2,TGTGCCAGCAGCCCCTTAGGGAATGAGCAGTTCTTC,CASSPLGNEQFF
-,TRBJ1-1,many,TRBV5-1,TGCGCCAGCAGCTTGGGTGCGGGCCGGAACACTGAAGCTTTCTTT,CASSLGAGRNTEAFF
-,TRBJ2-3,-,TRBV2,TGTGCCAGCGAATACCAGGGTCCAGATACGCAGTATTTT,CASEYQGPDTQYF
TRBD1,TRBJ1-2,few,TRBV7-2,TGTGCCAGCAGCTTAGCGCTACAGGGGGGCTATGGCTACACCTTC,CASSLALQGGYGYTF
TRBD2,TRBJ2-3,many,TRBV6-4,TGTGCCAGCAGGGGACTAGCGGGGGAGACAGATACGCAGTATTTT,CASRGLAGETDTQYF
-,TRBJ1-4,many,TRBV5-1,TGCGCCAGCAGCCCCCACATACAGGGAGGAGGGGAAAAACTGTTTTTT,CASSPHIQGGGEKLFF
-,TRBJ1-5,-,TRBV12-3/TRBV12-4,TGTGCCAGCAGTTTAGGAGGGGCGGGTAGTCAGCCCCAGCATTTT,CASSLGGAGSQPQHF
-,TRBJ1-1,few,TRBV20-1,TGCAGTGCTAGAGACGGGGGGTCCATGAACACTGAAGCTTTCTTT,CSARDGGSMNTEAFF
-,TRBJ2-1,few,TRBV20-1,TGCAGTGCCCAAGCGGGCACAGAGGTTGAGCAGTTCTTC,CSAQAGTEVEQFF
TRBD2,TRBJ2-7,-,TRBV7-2,TGTGCCAGCAGCACGCTTACTAAGCGGGAGGTTGACGAGCAGTACTTC,CASSTLTKREVDEQYF
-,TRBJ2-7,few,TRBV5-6,TGTGCCAGCAGCTTGTACGGCGTGGCCGGGCAGTACTTC,CASSLYGVAGQYF
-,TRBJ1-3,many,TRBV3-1,TGTGCCAGCAGCCCAAGCTCTTCCGGAAACACCATATATTTT,CASSPSSSGNTIYF
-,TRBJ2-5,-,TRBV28,TGTGCCAGCAGTTTAAGTTCGGGTGGAGTGTTAGAGACCCAGTACTTC,CASSLSSGGVLETQYF
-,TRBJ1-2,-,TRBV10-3,TGTGCCATCAGTAGGGGCCTCCGCTATGGCTACACCTTC,CAISRGLRYGYTF
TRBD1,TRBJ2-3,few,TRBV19,TGTGCCAGTAGTATGTCGTGGGGACAGGGTACAGATACGCAGTATTTT,CASSMSWGQGTDTQYF
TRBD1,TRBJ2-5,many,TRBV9,TGTGCCAGCAGCGGACAGGGTTTCGAGACCCAGTACTTC,CASSGQGFETQYF
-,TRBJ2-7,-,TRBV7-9,TGTGCCAGCAGCCGGGACACTGACGAGCAGTACTTC,CASSRDTDEQYF
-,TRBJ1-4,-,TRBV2,TGTGCCAGCAGTGGACAGGAAAAACTGTTTTTT,CASSGQEKLFF
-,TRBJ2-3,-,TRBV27,TGTGCCAGCGCCCGGGTCCCAGATACGCAGTATTTT,CASARVPDTQYF
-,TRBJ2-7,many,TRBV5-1,TGCGCCAGCAGCTTACCTAGCAGCTACGAGCAGTACTTC,CASSLPSSYEQYF
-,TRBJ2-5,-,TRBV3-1,TGTGCCAGCAGCCAGCTACGGGGGCCACAAGAGACCCAGTACTTC,CASSQLRGPQETQYF
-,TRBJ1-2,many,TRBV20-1,TGCAGTGCTCGCTTACAGCCATTTATTGGCTACACCTTC,CSARLQPFIGYTF
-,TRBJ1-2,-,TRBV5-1,TGCGCCAGCAGCTTGCAGAGGGCTAACTATGGCTACACCTTC,CASSLQRANYGYTF
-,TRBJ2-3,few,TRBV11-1,TGTGCCAGCAGCCGGGAGACCTTCACAGATACGCAGTATTTT,CASSRETFTDTQYF
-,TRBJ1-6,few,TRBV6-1,TGTGCCAGCAGCCTGACAGTTTCTTTAGTTAATTCACCCCTCCACTTT,CASSLTVSLVNSPLHF
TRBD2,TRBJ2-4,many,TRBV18,TGTGCCAGCTCACCGAGCGGGGTAGCCAAAAACATTCAGTACTTC,CASSPSGVAKNIQYF
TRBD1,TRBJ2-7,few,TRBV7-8,TGTGCCAGCAGCTTGGGACAGGGGGCGGGCGAGCAGTACTTC,CASSLGQGAGEQYF
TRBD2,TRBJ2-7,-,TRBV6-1,TGTGCCAGCAACCCGGGGGGGACGCTCTCCTACGAGCAGTACTTC,CASNPGGTLSYEQYF
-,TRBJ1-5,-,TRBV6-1,TGTGCCAGCAGCACCCTCTATAGCAATCAGCCCCAGCATTTT,CASSTLYSNQPQHF
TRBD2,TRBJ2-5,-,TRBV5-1,TGCGCCAGCAGCCTCCGAGCGGGAGGGCCGGCGGAGACCCAGTACTTC,CASSLRAGGPAETQYF
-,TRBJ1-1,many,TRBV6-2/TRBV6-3,TGTGCCAGCAGTTACGAGTCGGACACAGGGAACACTGAAGCTTTCTTT,CASSYESDTGNTEAFF
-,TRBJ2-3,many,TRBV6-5,TGTGCCAGCAGTTACTCGCGCAGATCTAGCACAGATACGCAGTATTTT,CASSYSRRSSTDTQYF
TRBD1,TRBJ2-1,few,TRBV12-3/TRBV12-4,TGTGCCAGCAGCCCCGACAGGGGAAGGGAGCAGTTCTTC,CASSPDRGREQFF
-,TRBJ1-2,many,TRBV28,TGTGCCAGCAGTCCAGGGAATCGTCTTAAGGGCTACACCTTC,CASSPGNRLKGYTF
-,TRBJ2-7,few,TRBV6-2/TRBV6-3,TGTGCCAGCAGGACTAATACTGGCGAGCAGTACTTC,CASRTNTGEQYF
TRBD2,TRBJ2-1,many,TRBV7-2,TGTGCCAGCAGTCCCGCTACTAGCGGGGGTTACAATGAGCAGTTCTTC,CASSPATSGGYNEQFF